These 9 T cell receptor beta chains were sequenced from one sample in a study of T cell changes during pregnancy in multiple sclerosis. Assay used: immunoSEQ multiplex PCR; TCRdb lists only in-frame clones, some missing. The sample holds 95,000 to 100,000 clones, roughly 94% seen once. The sample in question was peripheral blood, obtained after pregnancy. Receptors originate from a female donor in good health, enrolled as a control in a pregnancy study.

This clone has only one observation. The chain couples TRBV7-2 to TRBJ1-2, with D perhaps TRBD1 (6 bases). Deletions cut 5 bases from V and 6 bases from J, with 16 bases between. This CDR3 spans 14 amino acids. Germline assignment: CDR1 SGHTA and CDR2 FQGNSA. The CDR3 DNA sequence: TGTGCCAGCAGCATCGGACAGCCCCTTGATGGCTACACCTTC. Amino acid sequence: CASSIGQPLDGYTF. Variable domain in full (rest from reference TRBV7-2 and TRBJ1-2): GAGVSQSPSNKVTEKGKDVELRCDPISGHTALYWYRQSLGQGLEFLIYFQGNSAPDKSGLPSDRFSAERTGGSVSTLTIQRTQQEDSAVYLCASSIGQPLDGYTFGSGTRLTVV.

This rearrangement joins TRBV2 to TRBJ2-3; 8 nucleotides match TRBD1. The CDR3 is 17 residues long. V dropped 8 bases and J dropped 1; count of bases not matched to a gene: 14. CDR1 is SNHLY, CDR2 FYNNEI, per germline. In DNA form, the CDR3 reads TGTGCCAGCGTCCCCCGCGAAAGGGGACAGGGCACAGATACGCAGTATTTT. Its translation is CASVPRERGQGTDTQYF.

The rearrangement uses TRBV4-1 and TRBJ2-3, with D possibly TRBD2 on 7 matching bases. Germline V gene data show CDR1 as MGHRA and CDR2 as YSYEKL. The CDR3 totals 15 residues. Trimming removed 4 bases at V and 6 bases at J, with 17 bases between. The DNA for the CDR3 is TGCGCCAGCAGCCGCACCGCGGGGGACAAGGATACGCAGTATTTT. It specifies CASSRTAGDKDTQYF.

This sequence joins TRBV28 and TRBJ1-2; 9 bases are a match to TRBD1. The CDR3 totals 12 residues. The germline V gene encodes CDR1 MDHEN and CDR2 SYDVKM. CDR3 nucleotides: TGTGCAACCGGACAGGGGATTCATGGCTACACCTTC. This sequence encodes CATGQGIHGYTF.

This chain uses TRBV7-9 with TRBJ2-1; TRBD2 might be the D (6 bases). The germline V and J ends were trimmed by 8 bases and 15 bases, with 14 bases remaining between them. The CDR3 spans 10 residues. Germline loops: CDR1 SEHNR, CDR2 FQNEAQ (reference sequence). The CDR3 is CASGPSDAFF. The CDR3 DNA sequence: TGTGCCAGCGGTCCTAGCGATGCGTTCTTC.

The chain joins TRBV28 to TRBJ1-1; perhaps TRBD1 as D (6 bases). Germline loops: CDR1 MDHEN, CDR2 SYDVKM. The length of the CDR3 is 14 residues. The V gene lost 5 bases and the J gene lost 5 bases, with 15 bases spanning the gap. This chain's CDR3 is CASSTKSGVTEAFF. CDR3 nucleotides: TGTGCCAGCAGTACCAAATCAGGGGTTACTGAAGCTTTCTTT.

V gene TRBV7-2 combines with J gene TRBJ2-2; TRBD2 matches at 14 bases. This CDR3 comprises 15 residues. With 3 bases clipped from V and 11 bases from J, the junction kept 5 bases outside the gene matches. Germline V gives CDR1 SGHTA, CDR2 FQGNSA. The CDR3 coding sequence is TGTGCCAGCAGCTTCGCGGGACTAGCGGGAGAAGAGCTGTTTTTT. As protein: CASSFAGLAGEELFF.

The rearrangement uses TRBV11-3 and TRBJ2-2, with TRBD2 identical over 15 bases. The V and J ends lost 5 bases and 6 bases, in that order; junction bases with no gene match: 1. Germline V lookup: CDR1 SGHNT, CDR2 YENEEA. CDR3 size: 15 residues. The CDR3: CASSRTSGGAGELFF. The CDR3 DNA is TGTGCCAGCAGCCGGACTAGCGGGGGGGCCGGGGAGCTGTTTTTT.

This chain joins TRBV6-6 and TRBJ1-1; 12 bases fit TRBD1. CDR3 length: 16 residues. V shed 5 bases, J shed 3 bases, and the junction held 7 bases outside the gene matches. Germline V gene sequence: CDR1 MNHNY, CDR2 SVGAGI (reference sequence). The CDR3: CASSKGTGGRDTEAFF. The CDR3 DNA follows: TGTGCCAGCAGTAAGGGGACAGGGGGCCGAGACACTGAAGCTTTCTTT.